These T cell receptor beta chains were read from a single sample in a study of blood T cell repertoires in COVID-19. Using immunoSEQ multiplex PCR, the repertoire was profiled, and TCRdb retains in-frame clones only, with some absent. The repertoire holds about 370,000 clones, more than 80% seen once, with about 1% in the top ten. Input material: PBMCs or T cells enriched from blood (not recorded which). The source is a man between 18 and 29 years old who had recovered from COVID-19. Both conserved end residues are part of each CDR3. D genes are given only for firm matches. Size is omitted from some rows. Given values are once, few, many or a class for expanded clones.

j_call clone_size d_call v_call cdr3_nt cdr3_aa
TRBJ1-2 NA NA TRBV19 TGTGCCAGTAGTACTTACCCAGGACAGAACTATGGCTACACCTTC CASSTYPGQNYGYTF
TRBJ1-2 NA NA TRBV27 TGTGCCAGCAGTAGAGGAAACTATGGCTACACCTTC CASSRGNYGYTF
TRBJ2-6 NA NA TRBV7-6 TGTGCCAGCAGCTCCAGCCTCAGGGTCGGCGGGGCCAACGTCCTGACTTTC CASSSSLRVGGANVLTF
TRBJ1-5 NA NA TRBV6-2/TRBV6-3 TGTGCCAGCAGTTATTGGGGGGATCAGCCCCAGCATTTT CASSYWGDQPQHF
TRBJ1-2 once TRBD1 TRBV6-6 TGTGCCAGCAGTTTTAGTAGGACAGGGGCTTCGGATGGCTACACCTTC CASSFSRTGASDGYTF
TRBJ2-7 few TRBD2 TRBV27 TGTGCCAGCAGTTTGCAACTAGCGGGAGACTTC CASSLQLAGDF
TRBJ1-1 NA NA TRBV24-1 TGTGCCACCAGTGACCCCGGGGGTTCCACTGAAGCTTTCTTT CATSDPGGSTEAFF
TRBJ1-1 NA TRBD1 TRBV29-1 TGCAGCGTCGGGGGGACAGGGGGCCCCACTGAAGCTTTCTTT CSVGGTGGPTEAFF
TRBJ2-1 NA NA TRBV7-9 TGTGCCAGCAGCTTAAATCGGTACCCGACTTACAATGAGCAGTTCTTC CASSLNRYPTYNEQFF
TRBJ2-5 NA TRBD2 TRBV5-4 TGTGCCAGCAGCTTGAGGCTAGCGGGAGGGTCCGTTGAGACCCAGTACTTC CASSLRLAGGSVETQYF
TRBJ1-4 NA NA TRBV28 TGTGCCAGCAGTTTCCCACCACAGGGAAGGACTAATGAAAAACTGTTTTTT CASSFPPQGRTNEKLFF
TRBJ1-4 once TRBD1 TRBV6-5 TGTGCCAGCAGTTGGGGACAGGGAGATGAAAAACTGTTTTTT CASSWGQGDEKLFF
TRBJ2-6 NA NA TRBV9 TGTGCCAGCCATCACGGTAGAACCGGGACATCTGGGGCCAACGTCCTGACTTTC CASHHGRTGTSGANVLTF
TRBJ1-5 NA NA TRBV29-1 TGCAGCGTTGAAGATCGGGAGGATCAGCCCCAGCATTTT CSVEDREDQPQHF
TRBJ2-3 NA TRBD1 TRBV19 TGTGCCAGTTCAGACAGGGGGGGGACAGATACGCAGTATTTT CASSDRGGTDTQYF
TRBJ1-2 NA NA TRBV27 TGTGCCAGCAGTTCTTTAGGGGACTATGGCTACACCTTC CASSSLGDYGYTF
TRBJ2-1 NA NA TRBV5-1 TGCGCCAGCAGCGTGACCACAGGGAACAATGAGCAGTTCTTC CASSVTTGNNEQFF
TRBJ1-2 NA NA TRBV9 TGTGCCAGCAGCGTAGCTTCAGGGCGAGGCTACACCTTC CASSVASGRGYTF
TRBJ2-1 NA NA TRBV6-5 TGTGCCAGCGATTCAAGGGGTCTCTCCTACAATGAGCAGTTCTTC CASDSRGLSYNEQFF
TRBJ1-1 NA NA TRBV5-1 TGCGCCAGCAGCTTGGATCAGAGGACTGAAGCTTTCTTT CASSLDQRTEAFF
TRBJ1-3 NA TRBD1 TRBV6-5 TGTGCCAGCAGTTACTCCCGACAGGGGTCTGGAAACACCATATATTTT CASSYSRQGSGNTIYF
TRBJ2-1 NA TRBD2 TRBV19 TGTGCCAGTAGTACCGCGGGAGGAGCTGGCGGTGAGCAGTTCTTC CASSTAGGAGGEQFF
TRBJ2-5 NA NA TRBV7-2 TGTGCCAGCAGCCAGACCCTCGTTCGGGGAAAGACCCAGTACTTC CASSQTLVRGKTQYF
TRBJ2-6 NA TRBD1 TRBV19 TGTGCCAGCAGGGGACAGTCGGTTTCTGGGGCCAACGTCCTGACTTTC CASRGQSVSGANVLTF
TRBJ1-3 NA NA TRBV7-8 TGTGCCAGCAGCTTAGAGCGAGTCTCTGGAAACACCATATATTTT CASSLERVSGNTIYF
TRBJ1-1 NA NA TRBV29-1 TGCAGCGTACAGGGGAACACTGAAGCTTTCTTT CSVQGNTEAFF
TRBJ2-1 NA NA TRBV6-5 TGTGCCAGCAGTTACGGCCGCGGAGGAACCAATGAGCAGTTCTTC CASSYGRGGTNEQFF
TRBJ2-5 few NA TRBV14 TGTGCCAGCAGCCCTCGGGTAAAAGAGACCCAGTACTTC CASSPRVKETQYF
TRBJ1-1 NA NA TRBV5-4 TGTGCCAGCAGCTTGTTTGGGGGGGGTATGGACACTGAAGCTTTCTTT CASSLFGGGMDTEAFF
TRBJ1-3 once NA TRBV19 TGTGCCAGTAGAGAGGGCAGACGCTCTGGAAACACCATATATTTT CASREGRRSGNTIYF
TRBJ2-4 NA TRBD2 TRBV4-3 TGCGCCAGCAGCCAAGGAATCGGACTAGCGGGAGATCCTGTAGCCAAAAACATTCAGTACTTC CASSQGIGLAGDPVAKNIQYF
TRBJ1-2 NA NA TRBV29-1 TGCAGCGTTTCCGAGGAGGGCTACACCTTC CSVSEEGYTF
TRBJ2-7 NA TRBD2 TRBV18 TGTGCCAGCTCACCATTGGGGGGGTTCTCCTACGAGCAGTACTTC CASSPLGGFSYEQYF